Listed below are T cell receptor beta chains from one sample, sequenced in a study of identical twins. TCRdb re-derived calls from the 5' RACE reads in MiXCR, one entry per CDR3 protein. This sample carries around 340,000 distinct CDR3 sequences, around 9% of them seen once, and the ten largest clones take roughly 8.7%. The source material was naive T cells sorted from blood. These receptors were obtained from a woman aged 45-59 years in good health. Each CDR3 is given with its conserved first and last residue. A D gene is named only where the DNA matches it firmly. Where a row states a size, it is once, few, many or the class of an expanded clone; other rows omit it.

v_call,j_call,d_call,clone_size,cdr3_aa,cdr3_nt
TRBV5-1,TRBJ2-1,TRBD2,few,CASSVGLADYNEQFF,TGCGCCAGCAGCGTCGGACTAGCGGACTACAATGAGCAGTTCTTC
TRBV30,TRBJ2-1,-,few,CAWRPRDEQFF,TGTGCCTGGAGACCCAGGGATGAGCAGTTCTTC
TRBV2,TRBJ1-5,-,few,CASSNPRQPQHF,TGTGCCAGCAGCAATCCCCGGCAGCCCCAGCATTTT
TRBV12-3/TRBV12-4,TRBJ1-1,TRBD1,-,CASTRTGWSNTEAFF,TGTGCCAGCACCAGGACAGGGTGGTCGAACACTGAAGCTTTCTTT
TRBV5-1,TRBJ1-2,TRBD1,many,CASSRGQANYGYTF,TGCGCCAGCAGCCGAGGACAGGCGAACTATGGCTACACCTTC
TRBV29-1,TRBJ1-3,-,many,CSVAYEGNTIYF,TGCAGCGTCGCCTATGAGGGAAACACCATATATTTT
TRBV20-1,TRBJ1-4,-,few,CSAQSPGVNEKLFF,TGCAGTGCCCAAAGCCCAGGGGTAAATGAAAAACTGTTTTTT
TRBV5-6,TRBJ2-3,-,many,CASSFGVSGTTDTQYF,TGTGCCAGCAGCTTCGGAGTTAGTGGGACAACAGATACGCAGTATTTT
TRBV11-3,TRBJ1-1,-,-,CASSLVVTDTEAFF,TGTGCCAGCAGCTTAGTAGTAACGGACACTGAAGCTTTCTTT
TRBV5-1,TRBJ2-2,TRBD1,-,CASSLQGAGGELFF,TGCGCCAGCAGCTTACAGGGGGCTGGTGGGGAGCTGTTTTTT
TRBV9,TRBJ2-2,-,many,CASSVLGNTGELFF,TGTGCCAGCAGCGTTTTAGGGAACACCGGGGAGCTGTTTTTT